These 25 T cell receptor beta chains were all obtained from the same sample, sequenced in a study of regulatory T cells in long-lasting Graves disease. Libraries of TCR beta came from iRepertoire HTBI primers plus Arm-PCR of CDR3 regions. TCRdb reanalysed the multiplex PCR reads using MiXCR and keeps one entry per CDR3 protein. The table records a few hundred thousand distinct CDR3 sequences, roughly 23% of them present only once. The sample's time point: persistent/refractory GD, antithyroid drugs over 5 years with positive TRAb. PBMC RNA served as the TCR library source. Sequenced here: peripheral blood mononuclear cells (PBMCs), sampled when the disease was refractory, from a patient treated with antithyroid drugs. The receptors shown here come from a woman aged 40 to 55 with Graves disease.

V is TRBV3-1 and J is TRBJ2-7, with no clear D. This CDR3 is 14 amino acids long. Trimming cost V 1 base and J 3 bases, with 10 bases left between them. Germline assignment: CDR1 LGHDT and CDR2 YNNKEL (reference sequence). CDR3 residues: CASSQGRDSYEQYF. The CDR3 DNA follows: TGTGCCAGCAGCCAAGGGCGAGATAGCTACGAGCAGTACTTC.

The V gene is TRBV3-1, the J gene TRBJ1-5, with D possibly being TRBD1 (5 bases). Deletions cut 2 bases from V and 2 bases from J, with 16 bases between. Germline V lookup: CDR1 LGHDT, CDR2 YNNKEL (reference sequence). This CDR3 spans 17 amino acids. The CDR3 is CASSQFGGGRCNQPQHF. DNA for the CDR3: TGTGCCAGCAGCCAATTTGGGGGGGGACGTTGCAATCAGCCCCAGCATTTT.

The chain joins TRBV10-1 to TRBJ2-4; 7 positions agree with TRBD1. Germline assignment: CDR1 WNHNN and CDR2 SYGVQD (reference sequence). The ends lost 4 bases at V and 6 bases at J; junction bases unmatched: 3. CDR3 length: 13 residues. The DNA for the CDR3 is TGCGCCAGCAGTGGGACAGGACGAAACATTCAGTACTTC. This codes for CASSGTGRNIQYF.

This clonotype was detected a few times. V gene TRBV27 combines with J gene TRBJ2-6; 7 bases are a match to TRBD1. Germline loops: CDR1 MNHEY, CDR2 SMNVEV (reference sequence). This CDR3 spans 17 amino acids. Losses at the gene ends were 8 bases for V and 2 bases for J; bases not matched to a gene: 12. The CDR3, as DNA: TGTGCCAGCCGCAGTGATCTTGGGACAGCTGGGGCCAACGTCCTGACTTTC. Translated, it gives CASRSDLGTAGANVLTF.

The V and J genes are TRBV20-1 and TRBJ1-1; 9 bases map to TRBD1. Germline loops: CDR1 DFQATT, CDR2 SNEGSKA (reference sequence). Germline trimming cut 3 bases from V and 2 bases from J; bases unmatched to any gene: 7. The CDR3 has 15 amino acids. This chain's CDR3 is CSASPRTGDNTEAFF. The CDR3 nucleotides are TGCAGTGCTAGTCCTAGGACAGGGGATAACACTGAAGCTTTCTTT.

Concerning this clonotype: Being one base from a much bigger clone, this may be a read error. This is likely a read error, given that the CDR3 carries no conserved phenylalanine or tryptophan at its end. The chain employs TRBV28 and TRBJ1-1; no reliable D call. V was pared by 3 bases and J by 6 bases, with 5 bases between. The CDR3 has 11 amino acids. CDR1 is MDHEN, CDR2 SYDVKM, per germline. Here the CDR3 DNA reads TGTGCCAGCAGTTTGCTTGCTGAAGCTTTCCTT. Translation gives CASSLLAEAFL.

The table lists this clonotype with a few counts. The chain combines TRBV19 with TRBJ1-2; D is undetermined. Trimming stripped 3 bases from V and 6 bases from J, with 14 bases between. Germline V lookup: CDR1 LNHDA, CDR2 SQIVND (reference sequence). This CDR3 is built from 14 residues. This CDR3 is CASSISDGAHGYTF. CDR3 nucleotide sequence: TGTGCCAGTAGTATCTCCGACGGTGCTCATGGCTACACCTTC.

This clonotype was found a few times. The chain couples TRBV30 to TRBJ2-7; no clear D gene. CDR3 length: 11 amino acids. V dropped 2 bases and J dropped 7 bases, with 9 bases sitting between them. Germline CDR1 GTSNPN, CDR2 SVGIG (reference sequence). CDR3 nucleotide sequence: TGTGCCTGGAGTAGTGGCGGAGAGCAGTACTTC. Translated: CAWSSGGEQYF.

This clonotype was counted at least ten times. V is TRBV6-4 and J is TRBJ1-1; 7 positions agree with TRBD1. The germline V gene encodes CDR1 MRHNA and CDR2 SNTAGT. Germline trimming cut 5 bases from V and 4 bases from J; bases unmatched to any gene: 25. This CDR3 comprises 20 residues. The CDR3 DNA sequence: TGTGCCAGCAGTCCCATATCTTATAGGACCAAGAAGGGGGCGCCCACTGAAGCTTTCTTT. Translating it yields CASSPISYRTKKGAPTEAFF.

This clonotype occurred once. It may be a read error: a sequence one base away is much more abundant. The chain is built from TRBV20-1 and TRBJ1-4; the D gene is possibly TRBD1 (6 bases). The CDR3 covers 16 residues. Germline V gene lookup returns CDR1 DFQATT and CDR2 SNEGSKA (reference sequence). The CDR3 region is CSARDGAGAANGKLFF. Here the CDR3 DNA reads TGCAGTGCTAGAGATGGGGCAGGGGCGGCTAATGGAAAACTGTTTTTT.

The table lists this clonotype with a few counts. The V call is TRBV10-3, the J call TRBJ1-5; no clear D. V lost 10 bases, J lost 4 bases, and 14 bases lay in between. The CDR3 totals 13 residues. Germline V lookup: CDR1 ENHRY, CDR2 SYGVKD. CDR3 sequence (DNA): TGTGCCACAACCGGGAGCGGGAATCAGCCCCAGCATTTT. It translates to CATTGSGNQPQHF.

Concerning this clonotype: A single base separates this from a much larger clone, so it may be a read error. The chain uses TRBV10-3 and TRBJ2-5, with 7 bases identical to TRBD2. The V gene's germline CDR1 is ENHRY and CDR2 SYGVKD. This CDR3 is 16 amino acids long. CDR3 coding DNA: TGTGCCAACAGTTATGCCCCGGGCGGGGGACAAGAGACCCAGTACTTC. This sequence encodes CANSYAPGGGQETQYF.

In its sample, this clonotype was seen many times. The chain joins TRBV6-1 to TRBJ2-2, with a weak D call TRBD2 (5 bases). Germline V gene sequence: CDR1 MNHNS, CDR2 SASEGT. V lost 5 bases, J lost 6 bases, and 19 bases lay in between. The CDR3 spans 16 residues. The DNA for the CDR3 is TGTGCCAGCAGTCCCATGATGAGGGCGTTGGCCGGGGAGCTGTTTTTT. This codes for CASSPMMRALAGELFF.

This clonotype was counted ten times or more. The chain carries TRBV2 and TRBJ2-7; TRBD1 matches 9 bases. The CDR3 has 14 amino acids. Germline CDR1 is SNHLY and CDR2 is FYNNEI. V lost 6 bases to trimming and J lost 1 base; unmatched junction nucleotides: 4. This CDR3 is CASSRGQGSYEQYF. In DNA form, the CDR3 reads TGTGCCAGCAGCCGGGGACAGGGATCCTACGAGCAGTACTTC.

In regard to this clonotype: An end of the junction differs from the germline gene, which may be a read error. The gene calls are TRBV11-2 and TRBJ2-7, with a weak D call TRBD1 (5 bases). This CDR3 region has 11 residues. CDR1 and CDR2 (germline): SGHAT, FQNNGV. CDR3 loop: CASSLNGALNF. The CDR3 bases are TGTGCCAGCAGCTTAAATGGGGCTTTGAACTTC.

The chain links TRBV29-1 to TRBJ2-1, with D possibly matching TRBD2 (6 bases). Trimming stripped 7 bases from V and 8 bases from J, with 12 bases between. Per the germline V gene, CDR1 is SQVTM and CDR2 is ANQGSEA. The CDR3 consists of 11 residues. CDR3 sequence reads: CSAEGLDEQFF. DNA for the CDR3: TGCAGCGCCGAGGGACTGGATGAGCAGTTCTTC.

This clonotype was recorded a few times. The CDR3 loop reads CSAKLREMDYYEQYF. The CDR3, as DNA: TGCAGTGCCAAACTACGGGAGATGGACTACTACGAGCAGTACTTC. The chain couples TRBV20-1 to TRBJ2-7; D is possibly TRBD2 (6 bases). The CDR3 runs 15 residues. Germline-derived CDR1 and CDR2 are DFQATT and SNEGSKA (reference sequence). V was trimmed by 6 bases and J by 3 bases, leaving 21 bases between them.

This clonotype was found many times. V usage is TRBV10-3 and J usage is TRBJ2-2; 9 bases align to TRBD1. V was pared by 2 bases and J by 6 bases, with 7 bases of the junction left unmatched. Per germline, CDR1 ENHRY and CDR2 SYGVKD. This CDR3 comprises 16 residues. CDR3 coding DNA: TGTGCCATCAGTGAGGCAGGACAGGGGACGGCCGGGGAGCTGTTTTTT. Protein product: CAISEAGQGTAGELFF.

This clonotype has ten or more counts. V is TRBV20-1 and J is TRBJ2-7; D might be TRBD2 (5 bases). Germline loops: CDR1 DFQATT, CDR2 SNEGSKA (reference sequence). V lost 6 bases, J lost 11 bases, and 17 bases lay in between. This CDR3 region has 11 residues. The CDR3 region has the DNA TGCAGTGCAGAACGGACTGCCTGGGAGTACTTC. Its translation is CSAERTAWEYF.

This clonotype was counted at least ten times. The rearrangement uses TRBV20-1 and TRBJ2-5; TRBD1 aligns across 9 bases. CDR1 is DFQATT and CDR2 is SNEGSKA in the germline V gene (reference sequence). The CDR3 sequence is 14 residues long. V was pared by 1 base and J by 5 bases, with 5 bases of the junction left unmatched. In DNA, the CDR3 is TGCAGTGCTAGAGGGGACAGGGAAGTGGAGACCCAGTACTTC. Its protein product is CSARGDREVETQYF.

This clonotype was recorded at least ten times. The V gene is TRBV5-5, the J gene TRBJ1-1; a possible D gene is TRBD1 (5 bases). The V gene's germline CDR1 is SGHKS and CDR2 YYEKEE (reference sequence). The V end was cut by 4 bases, the J end by 0 bases, with 7 bases between. The CDR3 is made up of 13 amino acids. In DNA form, the CDR3 reads TGTGCCAGCAGCGGCAGGGTGAACACTGAAGCTTTCTTT. It is translated as CASSGRVNTEAFF.

To note about this clonotype: Possible read error: a much larger clone is one base away. The V gene is TRBV29-1, the J gene TRBJ2-7; 9 nucleotides align to TRBD1. Germline loops: CDR1 SQVTM, CDR2 ANQGSEA. With V trimmed by 3 bases and J by 6 bases, 12 bases remained unmatched. This CDR3 spans 15 amino acids. CDR3 residues: CSVEVSGTGKAEQYF. CDR3 DNA: TGCAGCGTTGAGGTTTCCGGGACAGGGAAGGCCGAGCAGTACTTC.

This clonotype showed up many times. The chain couples TRBV2 to TRBJ1-3; unclear D gene. CDR3 length: 13 residues. CDR1 is SNHLY and CDR2 is FYNNEI in the germline V gene. Trimming removed 3 bases from V and 3 bases from J, with 6 bases in between. The CDR3 sequence: CASSEGRGNTIYF. DNA for the CDR3: TGTGCCAGCAGTGAGGGTCGTGGAAACACCATATATTTT.

A note on this clonotype: A much larger clone sits a single nucleotide away, making a read error possible. In this CDR3 the conserved last residue, phenylalanine or tryptophan, is missing, so a read error is likely. The CDR3 reads CATSRNRGAYEQYL. The CDR3 nucleotides read TGTGCCACCAGCAGAAACAGGGGCGCCTACGAGCAGTACTTA. The J gene is TRBJ2-7, the V gene TRBV15; TRBD1 aligns across 7 bases. The ends lost 2 bases at V and 2 bases at J; junction bases unmatched: 3. The CDR3 spans 14 residues. CDR1 is LNHNV and CDR2 is YYDKDF in the germline V gene (reference sequence).

This clonotype was picked up many times. CDR3 sequence (DNA): TGCAGTGCTAGGAGGGGTGGGCAGTACTTC. Translated, it gives CSARRGGQYF. The J gene is TRBJ2-7, the V gene TRBV20-1; either TRBD1 or TRBD2 may supply D (5 bases each). Germline V lookup: CDR1 DFQATT, CDR2 SNEGSKA (reference sequence). The CDR3 is 10 amino acids. V lost 3 bases and J 9 bases, leaving 9 bases between the germline ends.